This T cell receptor (beta chain) was recorded in a study of shared clonotypes between healthy human individuals. Assay: immunoSEQ multiplex PCR; the TCRdb copy retains only in-frame clones and omits some. In the table there are about 2.3 million clones, approximately 93% of which are singletons. V trimming: 4 bases; J trimming: 4 bases; junction bases outside the gene matches: 5. The CDR3 contains 15 residues. The germline CDR1 and CDR2 sequences are PRHDT and FYEKMQ (reference sequence). This chain uses TRBV13 with TRBJ2-7; 12 positions agree with TRBD2. The clonotype was recovered from a man younger than 35 in good health. Some clones in this sample may be carry-over from other donors' samples. The material sequenced was naive CD4+ T cells from PBMCs. Subset denoted: CD45RA+ positively selected. The CDR3 loop reads CASSSTSGSLYEQYF. The CDR3 coding sequence is TGTGCCAGCAGCTCGACTAGCGGGAGTCTGTACGAGCAGTACTTC. Full variable domain (remainder filled in from reference TRBV13 and TRBJ2-7): AAGVIQSPRHLIKEKRETATLKCYPIPRHDTVYWYQQGPGQDPQFLISFYEKMQSDKGSIPDRFSAQQFSDYHSELNMSSLELGDSALYFCASSSTSGSLYEQYFGPGTRLTVT.